This TCR beta chain was captured in a study of CXCR3-negative and CXCR3-positive naive CD8 T cells. The overall study: Sequencing brought in approximately 140 million TRB reads altogether, and each library got about 1.5 +/- 0.3 million. General study results and limits: TRBV-TRBJ usage matched between naive CXCR3-negative and CXCR3-positive cells but not between memory cells. Memory CD8+ cells showed much lower diversity, while both naive subsets were comparably high.

Each TRB cDNA library was prepared by 5' RACE (with UMI labels). TCRdb re-called the 5' RACE reads and shows each CDR3 protein once, DNA omitted. This sample's clone table lists over 100,000 distinct CDR3 sequences. Naive CD8+ T cells displayed a CD45RO-CCR7+CD27+CD95- phenotype. As regards this clonotype: Its target is unknown.

Germline V gives CDR1 SGHDT, CDR2 YYEEEE. The CDR3 totals 18 residues. Sequenced: naive CXCR3- CD8+ T cells from blood. Subset meaning: CD45RO-CCR7+CD27+CD95- naive CD8+ T cells lacking CXCR3 (TNR3-). The rearrangement joins TRBV5-6 to TRBJ2-5; TCRdb designates TRBD1, a call that cannot be tested without DNA. The TCR was taken from a human donor in good health. Some clones in this sample may be carry-over from other donors' samples. Here the CDR3 reads CASSLDPRGPKVGETQYF.